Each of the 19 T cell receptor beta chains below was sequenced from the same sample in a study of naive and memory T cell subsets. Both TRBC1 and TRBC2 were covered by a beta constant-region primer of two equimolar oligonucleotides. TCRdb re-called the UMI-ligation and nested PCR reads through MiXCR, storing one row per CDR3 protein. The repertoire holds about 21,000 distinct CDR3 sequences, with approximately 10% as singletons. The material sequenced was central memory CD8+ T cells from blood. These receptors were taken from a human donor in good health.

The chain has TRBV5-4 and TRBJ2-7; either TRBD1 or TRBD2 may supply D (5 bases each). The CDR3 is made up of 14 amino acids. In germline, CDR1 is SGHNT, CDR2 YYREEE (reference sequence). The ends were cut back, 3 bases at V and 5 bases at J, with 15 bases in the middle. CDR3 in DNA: TGTGCCAGCAGCTCGGGATGGGGGTCTCACGAGCAGTACTTC. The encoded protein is CASSSGWGSHEQYF.

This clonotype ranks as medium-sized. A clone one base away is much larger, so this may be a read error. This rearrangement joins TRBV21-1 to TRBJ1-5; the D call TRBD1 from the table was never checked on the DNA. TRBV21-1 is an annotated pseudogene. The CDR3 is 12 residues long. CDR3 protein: CASRKGNKPQHF. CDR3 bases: TGTGCCAGCCGGAAGGGGAATAAGCCCCAGCATTTT.

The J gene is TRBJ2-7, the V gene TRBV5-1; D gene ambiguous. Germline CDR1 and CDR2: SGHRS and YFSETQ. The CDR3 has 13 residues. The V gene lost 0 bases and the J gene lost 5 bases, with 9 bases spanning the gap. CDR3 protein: CASSLDRAHEQYF. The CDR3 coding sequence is TGCGCCAGCAGCTTGGATCGTGCCCACGAGCAGTACTTC.

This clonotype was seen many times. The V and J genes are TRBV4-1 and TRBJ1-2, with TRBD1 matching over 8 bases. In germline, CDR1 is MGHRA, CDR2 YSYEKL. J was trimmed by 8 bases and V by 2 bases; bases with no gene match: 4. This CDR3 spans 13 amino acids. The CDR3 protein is CASSQLDRDGYTF. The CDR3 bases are TGCGCCAGCAGCCAACTGGACAGGGACGGCTACACCTTC.

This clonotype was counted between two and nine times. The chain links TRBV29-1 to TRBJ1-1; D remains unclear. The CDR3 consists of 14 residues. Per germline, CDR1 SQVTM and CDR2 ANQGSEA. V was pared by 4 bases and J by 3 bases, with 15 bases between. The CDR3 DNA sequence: TGCAGCGTTGGTTGGTCAGGAGAATACACTGAAGCTTTCTTT. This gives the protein CSVGWSGEYTEAFF.

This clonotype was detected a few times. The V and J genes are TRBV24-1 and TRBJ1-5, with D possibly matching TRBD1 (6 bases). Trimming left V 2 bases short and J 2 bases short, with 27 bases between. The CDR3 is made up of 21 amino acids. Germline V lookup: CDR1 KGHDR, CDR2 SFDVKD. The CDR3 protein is CATSDWFGGAISRGRNQPQHF. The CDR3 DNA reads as TGTGCCACCAGTGATTGGTTTGGGGGCGCGATAAGTCGGGGCCGCAATCAGCCCCAGCATTTT.

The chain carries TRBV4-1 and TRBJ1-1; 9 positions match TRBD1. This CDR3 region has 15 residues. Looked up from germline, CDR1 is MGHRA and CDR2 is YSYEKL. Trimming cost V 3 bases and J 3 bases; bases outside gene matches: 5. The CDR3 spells CASSHTTGGDTEAFF. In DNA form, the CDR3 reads TGCGCCAGCAGCCACACGACAGGGGGGGACACTGAAGCTTTCTTT.

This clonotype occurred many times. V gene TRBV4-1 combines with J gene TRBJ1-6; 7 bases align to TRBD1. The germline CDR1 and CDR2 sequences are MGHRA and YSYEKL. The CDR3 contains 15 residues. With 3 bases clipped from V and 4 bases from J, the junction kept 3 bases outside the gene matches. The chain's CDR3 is CASSQGDRYNSPLHF. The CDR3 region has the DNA TGCGCCAGCAGCCAGGGGGACAGATATAATTCACCCCTCCACTTT.

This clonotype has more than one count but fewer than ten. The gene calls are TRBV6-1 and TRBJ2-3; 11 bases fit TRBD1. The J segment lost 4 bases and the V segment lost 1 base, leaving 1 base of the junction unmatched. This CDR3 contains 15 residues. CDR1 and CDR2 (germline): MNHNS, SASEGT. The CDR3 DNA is TGTGCCAGCAGTGAAGGGACAGGGGGCGCAGATACGCAGTATTTT. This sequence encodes CASSEGTGGADTQYF.

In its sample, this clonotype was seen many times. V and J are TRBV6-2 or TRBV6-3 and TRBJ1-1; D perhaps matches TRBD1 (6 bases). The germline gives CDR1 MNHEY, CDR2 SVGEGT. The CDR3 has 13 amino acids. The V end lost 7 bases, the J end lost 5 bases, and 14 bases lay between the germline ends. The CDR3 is CASTPGGGTEAFF. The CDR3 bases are TGTGCCAGCACCCCTGGAGGGGGAACTGAAGCTTTCTTT.

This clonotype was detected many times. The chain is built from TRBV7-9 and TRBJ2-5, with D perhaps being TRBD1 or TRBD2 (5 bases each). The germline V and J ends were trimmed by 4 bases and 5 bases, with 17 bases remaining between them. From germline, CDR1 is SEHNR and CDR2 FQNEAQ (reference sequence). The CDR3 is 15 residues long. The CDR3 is CASSWSPGALETQYF. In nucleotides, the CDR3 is TGTGCCAGCAGCTGGAGCCCCGGGGCGTTGGAGACCCAGTACTTC.

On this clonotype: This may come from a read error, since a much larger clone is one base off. The CDR3 protein is CASSQAVNKDEAFF. The CDR3 DNA reads TGTGCCAGCAGCCAAGCGGTGAACAAGGATGAAGCTTTCTTT. V usage is TRBV3-1 and J usage is TRBJ1-1; no firm D call. The CDR3 spans 14 residues. Trimming removed 1 base at V and 7 bases at J, with 13 bases between. Germline assignment: CDR1 LGHDT and CDR2 YNNKEL (reference sequence). Full variable domain (outside the CDR3, taken from reference TRBV3-1 and TRBJ1-1): DTAVSQTPKYLVTQMGNDKSIKCEQNLGHDTMYWYKQDSKKFLKIMFSYNNKELIINETVPNRFSPKSPDKAHLNLHINSLELGDSAVYFCASSQAVNKDEAFFGQGTRLTVV.

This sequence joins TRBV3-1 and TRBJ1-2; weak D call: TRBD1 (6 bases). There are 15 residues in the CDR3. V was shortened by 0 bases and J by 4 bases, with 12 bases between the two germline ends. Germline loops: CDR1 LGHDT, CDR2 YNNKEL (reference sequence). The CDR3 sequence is CASSQDSGQLYGYTF. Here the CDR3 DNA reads TGTGCCAGCAGCCAAGATTCCGGACAGCTCTATGGCTACACCTTC.

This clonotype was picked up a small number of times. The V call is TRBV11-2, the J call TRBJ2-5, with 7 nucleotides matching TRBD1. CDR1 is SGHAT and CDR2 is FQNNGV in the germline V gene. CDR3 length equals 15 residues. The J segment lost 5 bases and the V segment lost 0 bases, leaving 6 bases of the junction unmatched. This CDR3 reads CASSLEDRVLETQYF. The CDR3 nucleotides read TGTGCCAGCAGCTTAGAAGACAGGGTTCTGGAGACCCAGTACTTC.

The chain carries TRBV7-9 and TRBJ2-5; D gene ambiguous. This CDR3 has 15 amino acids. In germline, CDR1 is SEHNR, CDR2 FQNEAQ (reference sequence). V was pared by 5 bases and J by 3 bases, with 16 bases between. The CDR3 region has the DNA TGTGCCAGCAGCGCCCCCCGGGTCTCGGAAGAGACCCAGTACTTC. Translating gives CASSAPRVSEETQYF.

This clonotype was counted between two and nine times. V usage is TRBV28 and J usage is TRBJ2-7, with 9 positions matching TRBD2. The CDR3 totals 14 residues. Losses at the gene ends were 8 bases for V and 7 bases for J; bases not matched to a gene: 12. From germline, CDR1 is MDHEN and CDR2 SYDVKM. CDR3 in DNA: TGTGCCAGCGACCGGGCGGGGGGGCTAGGAGAGCAGTACTTC. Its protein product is CASDRAGGLGEQYF.

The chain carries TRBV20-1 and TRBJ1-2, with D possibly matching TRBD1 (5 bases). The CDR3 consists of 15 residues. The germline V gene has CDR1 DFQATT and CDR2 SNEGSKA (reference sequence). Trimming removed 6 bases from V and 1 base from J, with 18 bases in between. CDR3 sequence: CSAEGREGNNYGYTF. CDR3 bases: TGCAGTGCCGAGGGGCGGGAGGGAAATAACTATGGCTACACCTTC.

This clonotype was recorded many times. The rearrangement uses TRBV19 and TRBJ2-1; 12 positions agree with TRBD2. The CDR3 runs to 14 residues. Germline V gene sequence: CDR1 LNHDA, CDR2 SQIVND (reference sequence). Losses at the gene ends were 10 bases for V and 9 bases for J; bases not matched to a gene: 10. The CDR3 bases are TGTGCCACCACCCTAGCGGGAGGGCCCGGTGAGCAGTTCTTC. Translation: CATTLAGGPGEQFF.

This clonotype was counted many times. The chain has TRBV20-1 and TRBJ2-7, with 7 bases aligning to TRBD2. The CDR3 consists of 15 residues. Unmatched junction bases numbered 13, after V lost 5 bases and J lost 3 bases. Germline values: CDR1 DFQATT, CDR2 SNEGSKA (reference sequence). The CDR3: CSAPHPGEGSYEQYF. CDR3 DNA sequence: TGCAGTGCTCCCCATCCGGGGGAGGGCAGCTACGAGCAGTACTTC.